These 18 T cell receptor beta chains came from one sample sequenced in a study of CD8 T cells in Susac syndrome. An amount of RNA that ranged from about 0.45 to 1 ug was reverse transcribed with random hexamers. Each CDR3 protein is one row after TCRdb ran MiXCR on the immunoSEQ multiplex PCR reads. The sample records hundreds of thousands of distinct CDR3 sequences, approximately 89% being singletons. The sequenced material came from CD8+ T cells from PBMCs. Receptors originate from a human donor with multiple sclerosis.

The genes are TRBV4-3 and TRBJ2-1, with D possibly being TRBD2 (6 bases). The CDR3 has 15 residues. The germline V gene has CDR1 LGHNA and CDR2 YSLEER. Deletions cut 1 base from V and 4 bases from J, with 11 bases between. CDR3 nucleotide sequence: TGCGCCAGCAGCCAAGGGGTCGGGGGTTACAATGAGCAGTTCTTC. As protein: CASSQGVGGYNEQFF.

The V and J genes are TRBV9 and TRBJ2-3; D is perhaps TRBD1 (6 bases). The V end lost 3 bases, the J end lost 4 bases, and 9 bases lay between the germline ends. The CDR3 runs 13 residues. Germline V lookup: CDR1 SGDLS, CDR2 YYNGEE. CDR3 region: CASSGQEADTQYF. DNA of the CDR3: TGTGCCAGCAGCGGACAGGAGGCAGATACGCAGTATTTT.

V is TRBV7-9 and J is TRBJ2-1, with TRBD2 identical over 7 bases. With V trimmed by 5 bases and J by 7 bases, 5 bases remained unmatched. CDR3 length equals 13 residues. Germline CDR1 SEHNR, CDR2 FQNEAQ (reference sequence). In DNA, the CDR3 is TGTGCCAGCAGCCCCGGACTAGTAAATGAGCAGTTCTTC. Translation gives CASSPGLVNEQFF.

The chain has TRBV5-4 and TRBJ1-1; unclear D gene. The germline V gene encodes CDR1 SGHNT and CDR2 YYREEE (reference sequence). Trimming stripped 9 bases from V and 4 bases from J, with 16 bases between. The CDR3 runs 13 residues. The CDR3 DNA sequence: TGTGCCACCCACCGCCTTGGGGTCACTGAAGCTTTCTTT. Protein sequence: CATHRLGVTEAFF.

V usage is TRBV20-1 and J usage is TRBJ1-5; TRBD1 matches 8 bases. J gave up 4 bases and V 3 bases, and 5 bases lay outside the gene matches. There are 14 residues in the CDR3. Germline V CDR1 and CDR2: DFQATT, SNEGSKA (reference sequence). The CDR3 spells CSASNRGGNQPQHF. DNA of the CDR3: TGCAGTGCTAGTAACAGGGGGGGGAATCAGCCCCAGCATTTT.

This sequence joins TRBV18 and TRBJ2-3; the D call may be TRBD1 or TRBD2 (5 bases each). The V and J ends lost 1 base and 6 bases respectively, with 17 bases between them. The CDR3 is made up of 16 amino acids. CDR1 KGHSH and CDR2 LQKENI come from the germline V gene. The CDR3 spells CASSPRDRDPVDTQYF. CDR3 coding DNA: TGTGCCAGCTCACCACGGGACCGGGACCCGGTCGATACGCAGTATTTT.

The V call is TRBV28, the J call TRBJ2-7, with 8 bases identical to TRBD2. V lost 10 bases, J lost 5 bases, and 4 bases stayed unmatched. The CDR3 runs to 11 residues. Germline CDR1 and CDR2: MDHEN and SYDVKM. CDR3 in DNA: TGTGCCACAGCGGGAGTCCACGAGCAGTACTTC. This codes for CATAGVHEQYF.

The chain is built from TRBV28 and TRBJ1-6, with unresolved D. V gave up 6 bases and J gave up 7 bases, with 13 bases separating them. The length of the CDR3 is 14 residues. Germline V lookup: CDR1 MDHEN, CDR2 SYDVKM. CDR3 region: CASRLDAGNSPLHF. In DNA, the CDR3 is TGTGCCAGCAGACTCGACGCGGGGAATTCACCCCTCCACTTT.

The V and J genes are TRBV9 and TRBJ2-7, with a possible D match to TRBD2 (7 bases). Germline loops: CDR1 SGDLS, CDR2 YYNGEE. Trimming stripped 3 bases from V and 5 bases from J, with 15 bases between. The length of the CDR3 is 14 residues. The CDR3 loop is CASSEAGASHEQYF. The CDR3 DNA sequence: TGTGCCAGCAGCGAGGCGGGGGCGAGTCACGAGCAGTACTTC.

CDR3 loop: CASSMEGGTSYEQYF. The CDR3 DNA follows: TGTGCCAGTAGTATGGAGGGGGGGACTTCCTACGAGCAGTACTTC. The V call is TRBV19, the J call TRBJ2-7; D perhaps matches TRBD2 (7 bases). Trimming took 3 bases from V and 1 from J, leaving 13 bases between them. The CDR3 has 15 amino acids. Germline V gives CDR1 LNHDA, CDR2 SQIVND (reference sequence).

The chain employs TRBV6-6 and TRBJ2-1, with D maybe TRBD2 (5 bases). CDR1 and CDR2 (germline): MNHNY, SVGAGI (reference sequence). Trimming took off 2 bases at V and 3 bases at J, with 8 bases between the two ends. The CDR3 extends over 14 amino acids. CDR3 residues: CASSYREVYNEQFF. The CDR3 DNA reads TGTGCCAGCAGTTACCGGGAAGTCTACAATGAGCAGTTCTTC.

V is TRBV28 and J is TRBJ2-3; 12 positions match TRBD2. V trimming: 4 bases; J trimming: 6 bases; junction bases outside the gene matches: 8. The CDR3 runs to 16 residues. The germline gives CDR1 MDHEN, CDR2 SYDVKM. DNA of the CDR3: TGTGCCAGCAGTTCCGGACTAGCGGGACCCTTGGATACGCAGTATTTT. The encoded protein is CASSSGLAGPLDTQYF.

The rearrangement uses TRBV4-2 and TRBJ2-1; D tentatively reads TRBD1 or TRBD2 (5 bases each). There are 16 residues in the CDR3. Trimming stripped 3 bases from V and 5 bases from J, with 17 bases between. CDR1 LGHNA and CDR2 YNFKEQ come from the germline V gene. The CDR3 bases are TGTGCCAGCAGCCATCCTCCGGGGCAATTGGACAATGAGCAGTTCTTC. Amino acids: CASSHPPGQLDNEQFF.

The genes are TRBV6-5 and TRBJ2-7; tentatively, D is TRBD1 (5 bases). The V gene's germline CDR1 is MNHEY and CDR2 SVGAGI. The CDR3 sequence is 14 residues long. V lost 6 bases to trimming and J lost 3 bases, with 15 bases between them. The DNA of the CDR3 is TGTGCCAGCAGCCCCCTCGGGCAGGGCTACGAGCAGTACTTC. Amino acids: CASSPLGQGYEQYF.

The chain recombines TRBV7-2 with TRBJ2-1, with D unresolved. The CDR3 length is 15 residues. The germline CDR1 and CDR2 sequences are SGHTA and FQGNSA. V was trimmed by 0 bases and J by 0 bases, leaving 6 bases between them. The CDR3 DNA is TGTGCCAGCAGCTTAGCGGTGGTCTCCTACAATGAGCAGTTCTTC. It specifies CASSLAVVSYNEQFF. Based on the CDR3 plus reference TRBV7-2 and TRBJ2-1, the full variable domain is GAGVSQSPSNKVTEKGKDVELRCDPISGHTALYWYRQSLGQGLEFLIYFQGNSAPDKSGLPSDRFSAERTGGSVSTLTIQRTQQEDSAVYLCASSLAVVSYNEQFFGPGTRLTVL.

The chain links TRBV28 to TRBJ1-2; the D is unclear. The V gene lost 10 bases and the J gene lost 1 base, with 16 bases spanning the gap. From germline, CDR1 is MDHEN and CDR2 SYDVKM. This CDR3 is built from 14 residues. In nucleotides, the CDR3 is TGTGCCACCAGCCCCATCCAGGTTAACTATGGCTACACCTTC. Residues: CATSPIQVNYGYTF.

CDR3 in amino acids: CASSPFSYEQYF. CDR3 sequence (DNA): TGTGCCAGCAGTCCATTTTCATACGAGCAGTACTTC. V usage is TRBV28 and J usage is TRBJ2-7; no clear D gene. The CDR3 is 12 amino acids. V lost 5 bases, J lost 4 bases, and 9 bases lay in between. Germline V gives CDR1 MDHEN, CDR2 SYDVKM.

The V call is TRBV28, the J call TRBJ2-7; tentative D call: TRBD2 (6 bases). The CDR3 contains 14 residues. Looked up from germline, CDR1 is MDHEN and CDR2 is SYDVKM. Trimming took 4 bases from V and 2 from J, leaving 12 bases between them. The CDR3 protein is CASSWGVLTYEQYF. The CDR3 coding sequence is TGTGCCAGCAGTTGGGGGGTGCTCACCTACGAGCAGTACTTC.